These 25 T cell receptor beta chains share one sample of origin, sequenced in a study of T cell clusters in autoimmune cytopenias. Roughly 38,000 genome equivalents of blood DNA were amplified for TRB. TRB was amplified by touch-down multiplex PCR, primer pools A and B combined. Using the multiplex PCR reads, TCRdb records one entry per CDR3 protein without DNA. The table lists over 7,500 distinct CDR3 sequences. The sequencing input was peripheral blood. The receptors originated from a human donor with an autoimmune cytopenia or autoimmune hepatitis (not recorded which).

The genes are TRBV6-6 and TRBJ1-1; TCRdb indicates TRBD1, and absent DNA this call remains unverified. Per germline, CDR1 MNHNY and CDR2 SVGAGI (reference sequence). The CDR3 contains 15 residues. CDR3 sequence reads: CASSMGDRQNTEAFF.

The CDR3 is CASSYAGTSGPYNEQFF. The V and J genes are TRBV6-5 and TRBJ2-1; as DNA is missing, the TRBD2 call by TCRdb cannot be tested. This CDR3 has 17 amino acids. Germline V gene data show CDR1 as MNHEY and CDR2 as SVGAGI.

By frequency, this clonotype is medium-sized. V is TRBV19 and J is TRBJ2-3. CDR1 LNHDA and CDR2 SQIVND come from the germline V gene (reference sequence). The CDR3 sequence is 14 residues long. The CDR3 region is CASSIDGVTDTQYF.

The chain joins TRBV6-6 to TRBJ2-7; TCRdb outputs TRBD1, but without DNA this stays unchecked. Per the germline V gene, CDR1 is MNHNY and CDR2 is SVGAGI (reference sequence). The CDR3 sequence is 16 residues long. The CDR3 protein is CASSYSGQGPSYEQYF.

Judged by frequency, this clonotype is medium-sized (0.01 to 0.1%). The chain joins TRBV30 to TRBJ2-3. CDR3 length: 13 residues. The germline V gene encodes CDR1 GTSNPN and CDR2 SVGIG (reference sequence). CDR3 protein: CAWSANFADTQYF.

Judged by frequency, this clonotype is medium-sized. The V gene is TRBV6-6, the J gene TRBJ1-5; TCRdb reports TRBD1, a call that lacks DNA to check it against. CDR3 size: 14 residues. Looked up from germline, CDR1 is MNHNY and CDR2 is SVGAGI (reference sequence). The CDR3 is CASSFRQANQPQHF.

By frequency, this clonotype registers medium-sized. The J gene is TRBJ1-1, the V gene TRBV5-5; TCRdb designates TRBD1, a call that cannot be tested without DNA. The germline gives CDR1 SGHKS, CDR2 YYEKEE (reference sequence). CDR3 length: 15 amino acids. The CDR3 region is CASSLAHGQNTEAFF.

Frequency places this clonotype as medium-sized. The CDR3 region is CASRTTDRASGELFF. The gene calls are TRBV12-3 or TRBV12-4 and TRBJ2-2; no DNA is available, so the TRBD1 call from TCRdb remains unchecked. The length of the CDR3 is 15 residues.

The V gene is TRBV5-1, the J gene TRBJ2-7; TCRdb's D call, TRBD1, is unchecked because there is no DNA. Germline CDR1 SGHRS, CDR2 YFSETQ. This CDR3 is built from 13 residues. The CDR3 reads CASSLKGDLEQYF.

The chain has TRBV7-9 and TRBJ1-4; TCRdb's D call, TRBD1, is unchecked because there is no DNA. This CDR3 spans 15 amino acids. Germline V gene sequence: CDR1 SEHNR, CDR2 FQNEAQ (reference sequence). The CDR3 loop is CASSLSQGPSEKLFF. Full variable domain (outside the CDR3, taken from reference TRBV7-9 and TRBJ1-4): DTGVSQNPRHKITKRGQNVTFRCDPISEHNRLYWYRQTLGQGPEFLTYFQNEAQLEKSRLLSDRFSAERPKGSFSTLEIQRTEQGDSAMYLCASSLSQGPSEKLFFGSGTQLSVL.

This clonotype is deemed medium-sized (0.01 to 0.1%) by its frequency. The chain links TRBV30 to TRBJ1-4; TCRdb picks TRBD1, but there is no DNA to check that call. The CDR3 contains 14 residues. CDR1 is GTSNPN, CDR2 SVGIG, per germline (reference sequence). This CDR3 reads CAWGPGRFGEKLFF.

The rearrangement joins TRBV7-9 to TRBJ2-2; TCRdb's assignment of TRBD2 cannot be checked, as there is no DNA. The CDR3 contains 17 residues. Per germline, CDR1 SEHNR and CDR2 FQNEAQ (reference sequence). The CDR3: CASSPPGLAGVVGELFF.

By frequency, this clonotype is medium-sized. The V gene is TRBV6-5, the J gene TRBJ2-1; the TCRdb D gene call, TRBD2, has no DNA to confirm it. Germline CDR1 MNHEY, CDR2 SVGAGI. The CDR3 is 15 amino acids. The CDR3 protein is CASRSSGAGDNEQFF.

The chain combines TRBV14 with TRBJ2-7. CDR1 is SGHDN and CDR2 is FVKESK in the germline V gene. This CDR3 is 16 amino acids long. CDR3 sequence: CASSQDWAASSYEQYF.

This clonotype counts as medium-sized (0.01 to 0.1%) by frequency. The chain combines TRBV6-5 with TRBJ2-1; TCRdb returns TRBD1, unconfirmable since there is no DNA. The CDR3 has 11 amino acids. Germline loops: CDR1 MNHEY, CDR2 SVGAGI. The CDR3 here is CASSQGAKQFF.

This clonotype counts as medium-sized by frequency. The chain carries TRBV27 and TRBJ2-7; TCRdb's D call, TRBD2, is unchecked because there is no DNA. CDR1 MNHEY and CDR2 SMNVEV come from the germline V gene (reference sequence). The CDR3 has 14 residues. The CDR3 spells CASSVLAGNYEQYF.

This chain uses TRBV6-1 with TRBJ1-5; TCRdb designates TRBD1, a call that cannot be tested without DNA. The germline V gene encodes CDR1 MNHNS and CDR2 SASEGT. The CDR3 is 16 amino acids. This CDR3 reads CASSDPPTGGNQPQHF.

The chain uses TRBV5-4 and TRBJ1-1. The germline V gene encodes CDR1 SGHNT and CDR2 YYREEE (reference sequence). CDR3 length equals 11 residues. The CDR3 here is CASSLETEAFF.

V is TRBV6-2 or TRBV6-3 and J is TRBJ2-1; without DNA, the TCRdb call of TRBD1 cannot be checked. CDR3 length: 14 amino acids. Per the germline V gene, CDR1 is MNHEY and CDR2 is SVGEGT. The CDR3 sequence is CASITDRAYNEQFF.

The chain links TRBV18 to TRBJ1-2. Germline loops: CDR1 KGHSH, CDR2 LQKENI. The CDR3 length is 15 residues. The CDR3 is CASSKNNPGPHGYTF.

This chain joins TRBV20-1 and TRBJ2-1; the D call from TCRdb, TRBD2, cannot be confirmed without DNA. This CDR3 is built from 15 residues. Germline V gene data show CDR1 as DFQATT and CDR2 as SNEGSKA (reference sequence). This CDR3 reads CSATRPAGVGNEQFF.

The gene calls are TRBV6-4 and TRBJ2-2; TCRdb indicates TRBD1, and absent DNA this call remains unverified. The V gene's germline CDR1 is MRHNA and CDR2 SNTAGT. There are 15 residues in the CDR3. This CDR3 is CASSPGRLDTGELFF.

The J gene is TRBJ2-3, the V gene TRBV5-1; without DNA, the TCRdb call of TRBD2 cannot be checked. CDR1 is SGHRS and CDR2 is YFSETQ in the germline V gene. This CDR3 is built from 14 residues. CDR3 sequence reads: CASSSGSGVDTQYF.

This clonotype is called medium-sized based on its frequency. The chain links TRBV19 to TRBJ2-5. The CDR3 extends over 13 amino acids. Germline CDR1 is LNHDA and CDR2 is SQIVND (reference sequence). The CDR3 protein is CASSMETGATQYF.

Considering frequency, this clonotype is medium-sized. This chain joins TRBV6-1 and TRBJ1-6. This CDR3 contains 14 residues. CDR1 MNHNS and CDR2 SASEGT come from the germline V gene. This CDR3 is CASSELEGNSPLHF.